Below, 2 T cell receptor beta chains from the same sample are listed, as sequenced in a study of CD8 T cells in ankylosing spondylitis. Study results and caveats: In ankylosing spondylitis blood, a motif of roughly eight highly homologous TCR beta variants appeared characteristic.

TCRdb passed the 5' RACE reads through MiXCR, listing each CDR3 protein once. Of roughly 700,000 distinct CDR3 sequences listed, around 20% are singletons. These receptors are not linked to any known antigen. Sequencing was done on a sample of blood, either unsorted or a sorted T cell fraction (not recorded which). These receptors were obtained from a male donor with ankylosing spondylitis.

This clonotype was counted only a few times. V gene TRBV5-6 combines with J gene TRBJ2-1; 12 nucleotides match TRBD2. The germline gives CDR1 SGHDT, CDR2 YYEEEE. The CDR3 totals 19 residues. V gave up 4 bases and J gave up 0 bases; unmatched junction bases: 11. CDR3 nucleotide sequence: TGTGCCAGCAGCCGCAGGACTAGCGGGGTGACAACCTCCTACAATGAGCAGTTCTTC. It encodes CASSRRTSGVTTSYNEQFF.

This clonotype was detected a few times. V usage is TRBV9 and J usage is TRBJ2-5, with 8 nucleotides matching TRBD2. This CDR3 spans 15 amino acids. Germline lookup yields CDR1 SGDLS and CDR2 YYNGEE. Trimming cost V 4 bases and J 3 bases; bases outside gene matches: 8. This CDR3 is CASSPRGSGEETQYF. The CDR3 DNA reads TGTGCCAGCAGCCCCAGGGGTAGCGGGGAAGAGACCCAGTACTTC. Variable domain in full (rest from reference TRBV9 and TRBJ2-5): DSGVTQTPKHLITATGQRVTLRCSPRSGDLSVYWYQQSLDQGLQFLIQYYNGEERAKGNILERFSAQQFPDLHSELNLSSLELGDSALYFCASSPRGSGEETQYFGPGTRLLVL.